Listed below are T cell receptor beta chains from one sample, sequenced in a study of shared clonotypes between healthy human individuals. TCRdb's table, derived via immunoSEQ multiplex PCR, lists solely in-frame clones and lacks some. This table holds around 700,000 clones, under 95% found once. Sequencing was performed on naive CD8+ T cells sorted from blood. These receptors came from a man between 25 and 39 years old in good health. The CDR3 runs from the conserved cysteine through the conserved F or W. The D gene is left open where the match is weak. Clone size is shown for a subset of rows, as once, few, many or a class of expanded clone.

NA	TRBV28	TRBJ1-5	NA	CASSGQNSNQPQHF	TGTGCCAGCAGTGGACAGAATAGCAATCAGCCCCAGCATTTT
NA	TRBV5-4	TRBJ1-4	NA	CASSTGPVNEKLFF	TGTGCCAGCAGCACGGGACCGGTTAATGAAAAACTGTTTTTT
NA	TRBV27	TRBJ2-1	NA	CASSQGGEQFF	TGTGCCAGCAGCCAGGGTGGTGAGCAGTTCTTC
NA	TRBV7-9	TRBJ2-5	NA	CASSKSPDNQETQYF	TGTGCCAGCAGTAAAAGCCCCGATAACCAAGAGACCCAGTACTTC
NA	TRBV9	TRBJ2-5	NA	CASSAPGETQYF	TGTGCCAGCAGCGCCCCGGGGGAGACCCAGTACTTC
NA	TRBV11-2	TRBJ2-3	TRBD2	CASSWLIGLAEDTQYF	TGTGCCAGCAGCTGGCTCATCGGACTAGCGGAAGATACGCAGTATTTT
NA	TRBV5-6	TRBJ2-7	NA	CASSLAIQDVYEQYF	TGTGCCAGCAGCTTGGCCATACAGGATGTTTACGAGCAGTACTTC
NA	TRBV11-2	TRBJ2-7	NA	CASSLVGGLGDEQYF	TGTGCCAGCAGCTTAGTCGGAGGATTGGGCGACGAGCAGTACTTC
NA	TRBV28	TRBJ2-7	NA	CASSFRGKQYF	TGTGCCAGCAGTTTTCGCGGTAAGCAGTACTTC
NA	TRBV5-5	TRBJ2-7	TRBD1	CASSFRTGSPLTYEQYF	TGTGCCAGCAGCTTCCGGACAGGGTCACCTCTAACCTACGAGCAGTACTTC
NA	TRBV11-2	TRBJ2-7	NA	CASSPKPAGRSKQYF	TGTGCCAGCAGCCCGAAGCCCGCGGGACGGTCAAAGCAGTACTTC
once	TRBV4-3	TRBJ1-4	NA	CASSQRTVNEKLFF	TGCGCCAGCAGCCAACGGACGGTCAATGAAAAACTGTTTTTT
NA	TRBV27	TRBJ2-7	TRBD1	CASSYGQGGNEQYF	TGTGCCAGCAGTTACGGACAGGGAGGAAACGAGCAGTACTTC
NA	TRBV9	TRBJ1-2	TRBD1	CASSVATGQDRATYGYTF	TGTGCCAGCAGCGTAGCTACGGGACAGGACAGGGCGACCTATGGCTACACCTTC
NA	TRBV2	TRBJ2-3	NA	CASRGDTQYF	TGTGCCAGCAGGGGGGATACGCAGTATTTT
NA	TRBV28	TRBJ2-5	TRBD2	CASTSFGLAGPQETQYF	TGTGCCAGCACCTCCTTCGGACTAGCGGGCCCCCAAGAGACCCAGTACTTC
NA	TRBV7-9	TRBJ2-1	NA	CASSPSNNEQFF	TGTGCCAGCAGTCCCTCAAACAATGAGCAGTTCTTC
NA	TRBV30	TRBJ1-1	NA	CAWSQGTGSEAFF	TGTGCCTGGAGTCAGGGGACTGGCTCTGAAGCTTTCTTT
NA	TRBV11-2	TRBJ1-4	NA	CASSETTNEKLFF	TGTGCCAGCAGCGAAACAACTAATGAAAAACTGTTTTTT
NA	TRBV5-8	TRBJ2-3	TRBD2	CASSPGTSGTDTQYF	TGTGCCAGCAGCCCCGGGACTAGTGGTACAGATACGCAGTATTTT
NA	TRBV11-2	TRBJ1-4	TRBD1	CASSLVVTGMNEKLFF	TGTGCCAGCAGCTTAGTGGTGACAGGGATGAATGAAAAACTGTTTTTT
NA	TRBV7-7	TRBJ2-5	NA	CASSDDPPGVNVETQYF	TGTGCCAGCAGCGACGATCCACCGGGAGTAAACGTGGAGACCCAGTACTTC
NA	TRBV5-8	TRBJ2-7	TRBD1	CASSLGQGLIYEQYF	TGTGCCAGCAGCTTGGGACAGGGCCTTATCTACGAGCAGTACTTC